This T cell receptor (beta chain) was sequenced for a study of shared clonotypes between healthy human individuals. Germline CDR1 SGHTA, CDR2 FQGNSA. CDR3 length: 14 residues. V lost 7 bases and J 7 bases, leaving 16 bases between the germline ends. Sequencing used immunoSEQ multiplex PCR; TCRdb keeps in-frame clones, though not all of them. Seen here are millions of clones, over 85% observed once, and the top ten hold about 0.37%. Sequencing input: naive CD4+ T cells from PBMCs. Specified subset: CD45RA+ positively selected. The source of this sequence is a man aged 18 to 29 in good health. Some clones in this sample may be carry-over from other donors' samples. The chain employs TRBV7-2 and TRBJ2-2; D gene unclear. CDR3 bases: TGTGCCAGCACCCTTCCCCAGACGGTCGGGGAGCTGTTTTTT. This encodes CASTLPQTVGELFF.